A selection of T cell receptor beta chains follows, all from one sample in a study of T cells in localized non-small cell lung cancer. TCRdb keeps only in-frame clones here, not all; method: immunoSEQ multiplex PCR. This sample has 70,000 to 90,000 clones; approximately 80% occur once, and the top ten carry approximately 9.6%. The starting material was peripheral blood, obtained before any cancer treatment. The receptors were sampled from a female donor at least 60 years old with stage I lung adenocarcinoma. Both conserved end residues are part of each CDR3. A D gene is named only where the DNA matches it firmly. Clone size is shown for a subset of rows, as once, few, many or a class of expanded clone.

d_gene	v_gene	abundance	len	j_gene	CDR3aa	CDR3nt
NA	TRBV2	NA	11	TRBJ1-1	CASRQTTEAFF	TGTGCCAGCCGCCAGACCACTGAAGCTTTCTTT
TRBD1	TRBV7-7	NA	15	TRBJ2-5	CASSPIGQGGETQYF	TGTGCTAGCAGCCCGATAGGACAGGGTGGAGAGACCCAGTACTTC
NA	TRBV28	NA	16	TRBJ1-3	CASSFLRQASGNTIYF	TGTGCCAGCAGTTTCCTCCGACAGGCTTCCGGAAACACCATATATTTT
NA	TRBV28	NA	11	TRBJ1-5	CASSPDRSQHF	TGTGCCAGCAGTCCCGACAGGTCCCAGCATTTT
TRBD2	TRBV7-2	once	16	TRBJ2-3	CASSPDSGGILDTQYF	TGTGCCAGCAGCCCAGATAGCGGGGGAATCCTCGATACGCAGTATTTT
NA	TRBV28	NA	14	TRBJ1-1	CASSETGWGTEAFF	TGTGCCAGCAGTGAGACAGGTTGGGGGACTGAAGCTTTCTTT
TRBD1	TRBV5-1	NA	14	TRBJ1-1	CASTLTGPVTEAFF	TGCGCCAGCACCCTGACAGGGCCTGTCACTGAAGCTTTCTTT
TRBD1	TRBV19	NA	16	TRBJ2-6	CASSRDSSSGANVLTF	TGTGCCAGTAGCCGGGACAGCAGCTCTGGGGCCAACGTCCTGACTTTC
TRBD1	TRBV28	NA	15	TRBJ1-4	CASSVGQGGREKLFF	TGTGCCAGCAGTGTAGGACAGGGTGGGCGTGAAAAACTGTTTTTT
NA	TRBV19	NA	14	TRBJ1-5	CASSPLGSGQPQHF	TGTGCCAGTAGTCCGCTTGGCTCGGGTCAGCCCCAGCATTTT
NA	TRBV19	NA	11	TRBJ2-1	CASSTGNEQFF	TGTGCCAGTAGTACCGGCAATGAGCAGTTCTTC
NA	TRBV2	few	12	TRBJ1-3	CASSGVQGRRYF	TGTGCCAGCAGTGGGGTCCAGGGCAGAAGATATTTT
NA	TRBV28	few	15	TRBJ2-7	CASSPRLGYRNEQYF	TGTGCCAGCAGTCCGCGGCTGGGGTACAGGAACGAGCAGTACTTC
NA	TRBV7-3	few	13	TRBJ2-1	CASSLYDEGEQFF	TGTGCCAGCAGCTTATATGACGAGGGTGAGCAGTTCTTC
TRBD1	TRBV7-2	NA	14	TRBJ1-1	CASSPWTGPGEAFF	TGTGCCAGCAGCCCGTGGACAGGGCCGGGTGAAGCTTTCTTT
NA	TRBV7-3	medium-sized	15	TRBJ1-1	CASSLEPGPGAEAFF	TGTGCCAGCAGCTTAGAGCCGGGACCAGGCGCTGAAGCTTTCTTT
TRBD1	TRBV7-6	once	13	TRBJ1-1	CASSPNRGTEAFF	TGTGCCAGCAGCCCTAACAGGGGTACTGAAGCTTTCTTT
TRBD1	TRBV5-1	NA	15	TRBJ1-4	CASSLTGGDDEKLFF	TGCGCCAGCAGCCTCACAGGGGGTGACGATGAAAAACTGTTTTTT
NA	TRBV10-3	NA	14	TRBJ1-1	CAISAIWPQGEAFF	TGTGCCATCAGTGCGATCTGGCCCCAGGGCGAAGCTTTCTTT
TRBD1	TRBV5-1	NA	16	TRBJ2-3	CASSTETGVGTDTQYF	TGCGCCAGCAGCACGGAGACAGGGGTTGGGACAGATACGCAGTATTTT
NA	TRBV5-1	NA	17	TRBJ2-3	CASSLAGTMGHIGTQYF	TGCGCCAGCAGCTTGGCCGGGACCATGGGGCACATCGGTACGCAGTATTTT
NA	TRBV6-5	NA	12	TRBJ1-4	CASSDGREKLFF	TGTGCCAGCAGTGACGGGAGGGAAAAACTGTTTTTT
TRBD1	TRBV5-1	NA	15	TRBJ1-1	CASSLLTGGGTEAFF	TGCGCCAGCAGCTTATTGACAGGGGGAGGGACTGAAGCTTTCTTT
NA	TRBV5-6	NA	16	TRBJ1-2	CASSLTSQGLNYGYTF	TGTGCCAGCAGCTTGACGTCCCAGGGTTTAAACTATGGCTACACCTTC
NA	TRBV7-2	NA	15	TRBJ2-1	CASSPGPFGYNEQFF	TGTGCCAGCAGCCCCGGCCCGTTCGGTTACAATGAGCAGTTCTTC
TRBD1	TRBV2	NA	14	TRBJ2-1	CASSVGTGSNEQFF	TGTGCCAGTTCTGTCGGGACAGGGAGCAATGAGCAGTTCTTC
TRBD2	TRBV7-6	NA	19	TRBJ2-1	CASSLSPGTSGNSYNEQFF	TGTGCCAGCAGCTTATCCCCAGGGACTAGCGGGAACTCCTACAATGAGCAGTTCTTC
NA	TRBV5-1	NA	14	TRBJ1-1	CASSLVGTNTEAFF	TGCGCCAGCAGCTTGGTGGGGACGAACACTGAAGCTTTCTTT
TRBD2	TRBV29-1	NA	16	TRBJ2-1	CSVDFPGLANLNEQFF	TGCAGCGTTGACTTTCCGGGACTAGCGAATCTCAATGAGCAGTTCTTC
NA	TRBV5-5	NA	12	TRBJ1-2	CASSTGNYGYTF	TGTGCCAGTAGCACGGGTAACTATGGCTACACCTTC
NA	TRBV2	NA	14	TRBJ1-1	CASSPRVSNTEAFF	TGTGCCAGCAGTCCCCGGGTTTCGAACACTGAAGCTTTCTTT
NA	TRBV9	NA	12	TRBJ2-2	CASRKNTGELFF	TGTGCCAGCAGGAAGAACACCGGGGAGCTGTTTTTT
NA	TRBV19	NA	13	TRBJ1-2	CASSDRGGYGYTF	TGTGCCAGTAGTGATCGTGGGGGCTATGGCTACACCTTC
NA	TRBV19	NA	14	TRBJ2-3	CASSGGGRTDTQYF	TGTGCCAGTAGTGGCGGTGGGCGCACAGATACGCAGTATTTT
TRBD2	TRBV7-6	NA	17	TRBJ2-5	CASSLGLAGGPQETQYF	TGTGCCAGCAGCTTAGGACTAGCGGGGGGCCCACAAGAGACCCAGTACTTC
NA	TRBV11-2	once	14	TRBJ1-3	CASNHMSSGNTIYF	TGTGCCAGCAACCATATGAGCTCTGGAAACACCATATATTTT
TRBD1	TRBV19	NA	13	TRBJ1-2	CASTRTGNYGYTF	TGTGCCAGTACTCGGACAGGCAACTATGGCTACACCTTC
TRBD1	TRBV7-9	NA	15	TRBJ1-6	CASSSRTGLDSPLHF	TGTGCCAGCAGCTCAAGGACAGGGCTGGACTCACCCCTCCACTTT
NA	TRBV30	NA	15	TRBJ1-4	CAWSEGLLSNEKLFF	TGTGCCTGGAGTGAAGGGTTACTCAGTAATGAAAAACTGTTTTTT
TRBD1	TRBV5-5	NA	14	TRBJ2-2	CASSLLQGSRELFF	TGTGCCAGCAGCTTGTTACAGGGGAGCAGGGAGCTGTTTTTT
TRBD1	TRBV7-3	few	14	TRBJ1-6	CASTAGTAFEPLHF	TGTGCCAGCACGGCCGGGACAGCTTTTGAACCCCTCCACTTT
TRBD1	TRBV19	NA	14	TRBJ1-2	CASSKARDRGGYTF	TGTGCCAGTAGTAAGGCCCGGGACAGGGGAGGCTACACCTTC
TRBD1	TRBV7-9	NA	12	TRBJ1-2	CASSGDSYGYTF	TGTGCCAGCAGCGGGGACAGCTATGGCTACACCTTC
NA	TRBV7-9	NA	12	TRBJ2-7	CASSPRPYEQYF	TGTGCCAGCAGCCCTAGGCCCTACGAGCAGTACTTC
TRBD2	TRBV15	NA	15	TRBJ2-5	CATSTRAGGQETQYF	TGTGCCACCAGCACCCGGGCGGGGGGCCAAGAGACCCAGTACTTC
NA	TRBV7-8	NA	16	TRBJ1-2	CASSHLSGGTDYGYTF	TGTGCCAGCAGCCACCTATCGGGGGGTACTGACTATGGCTACACCTTC
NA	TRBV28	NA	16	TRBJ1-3	CASSLWTGLSGNTIYF	TGTGCCAGCAGTTTATGGACAGGCCTCTCTGGAAACACCATATATTTT
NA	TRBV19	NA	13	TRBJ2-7	CASSRPGLYEQYF	TGTGCCAGTAGTCGACCAGGGCTTTACGAGCAGTACTTC
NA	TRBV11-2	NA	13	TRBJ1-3	CASSPRQGNTIYF	TGTGCCAGCAGCCCCCGACAGGGAAACACCATATATTTT
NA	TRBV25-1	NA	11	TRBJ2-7	CASSELGFWYF	TGTGCCAGCAGTGAACTGGGGTTCTGGTACTTC
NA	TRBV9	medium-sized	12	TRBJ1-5	CASSEGNQPQHF	TGTGCCAGCAGCGAGGGCAATCAGCCCCAGCATTTT
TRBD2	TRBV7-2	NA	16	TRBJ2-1	CASSFIGTSGTNEQFF	TGTGCCAGCAGCTTCATAGGGACTAGCGGGACCAATGAGCAGTTCTTC
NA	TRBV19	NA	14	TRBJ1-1	CASSIGRVYTEAFF	TGTGCCAGTAGTATAGGCAGGGTGTACACTGAAGCTTTCTTT
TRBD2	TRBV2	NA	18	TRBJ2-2	CASSAPGGGSGRTGELFF	TGTGCCAGCAGTGCACCAGGGGGCGGTAGCGGGAGGACCGGGGAGCTGTTTTTT
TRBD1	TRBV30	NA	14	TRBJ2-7	CAWSVQGVGYEQYF	TGTGCCTGGAGTGTTCAGGGGGTAGGCTACGAGCAGTACTTC
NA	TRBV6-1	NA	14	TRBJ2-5	CASSASVRGETQYF	TGTGCCAGCAGTGCCTCTGTGAGGGGAGAGACCCAGTACTTC